These 12 T cell receptor beta chains share one sample of origin, sequenced in a study of cytomegalovirus exposure and HLA in healthy donors. The PCR employed 60 Vbeta primers together with 13 Jbeta primers. Here immunoSEQ multiplex PCR was the method, and the copy in TCRdb shows in-frame clones only, minus some. Of approximately 110,000 clones in the sample, roughly 14% were seen once. Sequenced material: PBMCs. Every receptor here comes from a woman aged 18-29 years in good health and CMV-seronegative.

This clone showed up just a few times. The same CDR3 arises from other DNA sequences in this sample as well. V is TRBV5-1 and J is TRBJ1-2; TRBD1 might be the D (5 bases). V gave up 0 bases and J gave up 5 bases, with 8 bases separating them. Germline CDR1 SGHRS, CDR2 YFSETQ. The length of the CDR3 is 13 residues. CDR3 in amino acids: CASSLAGGYGYTF. The CDR3 DNA sequence: TGCGCCAGCAGCTTGGCCGGGGGTTATGGCTACACCTTC.

The chain carries TRBV6-1 and TRBJ2-1, with a weak D call TRBD2 (6 bases). From germline, CDR1 is MNHNS and CDR2 SASEGT. This CDR3 region has 16 residues. V lost 1 base, J lost 3 bases, and 13 bases lay in between. DNA of the CDR3: TGTGCCAGCAGTGAAGTGGGGACTCCTATCTACAATGAGCAGTTCTTC. Translating it yields CASSEVGTPIYNEQFF.

This clone has more than one count but fewer than ten. J is TRBJ2-3 and V is TRBV6-1; D remains ambiguous. The V end lost 1 base, the J end lost 0 bases, and 14 bases lay between the germline ends. Per the germline V gene, CDR1 is MNHNS and CDR2 is SASEGT. CDR3 length equals 17 residues. The CDR3 nucleotides are TGTGCCAGCAGTGAAGTAGTCTCAGGCTGGAGCACAGATACGCAGTATTTT. This translates into CASSEVVSGWSTDTQYF.

The chain has TRBV29-1 and TRBJ2-5; 7 bases are a match to TRBD1. V was clipped by 3 bases and J by 5 bases; unmatched bases: 9. Germline values: CDR1 SQVTM, CDR2 ANQGSEA. This CDR3 is built from 14 residues. As DNA, the CDR3 is TGCAGCGTTGATACCGACAGGGAACTGGAGACCCAGTACTTC. Its protein product is CSVDTDRELETQYF.

This CDR3 is CASSAGGGTGNTIYF. The CDR3, as DNA: TGTGCCAGCAGCGCCGGGGGAGGTACTGGAAACACCATATATTTT. The chain combines TRBV9 with TRBJ1-3, with D tentatively TRBD1 (5 bases). V shed 3 bases and J shed 2 bases, with 12 bases lying between them. Per germline, CDR1 SGDLS and CDR2 YYNGEE. This CDR3 contains 15 residues.

This clone was picked up a small number of times. The chain carries TRBV6-5 and TRBJ2-7, with D possibly matching TRBD1 (5 bases). This CDR3 region has 15 residues. The V end was cut by 8 bases, the J end by 2 bases, with 19 bases between. Germline-derived CDR1 and CDR2 are MNHEY and SVGAGI. CDR3 in amino acids: CASWSRTQGPYEQYF. Written as DNA, the CDR3 is TGTGCCAGCTGGTCAAGAACGCAGGGTCCCTACGAGCAGTACTTC.

The chain is built from TRBV5-1 and TRBJ1-1, with a possible D match to TRBD1 (6 bases). Germline V gene data show CDR1 as SGHRS and CDR2 as YFSETQ. This CDR3 region has 17 residues. Trimming left V 0 bases short and J 6 bases short, with 21 bases between. As DNA, the CDR3 is TGCGCCAGCAGCTTGGGGCCCACAGGGTTATGGTACTCTGAAGCTTTCTTT. It translates to CASSLGPTGLWYSEAFF.

V usage is TRBV28 and J usage is TRBJ2-7; TRBD2 might be the D (6 bases). Germline lookup yields CDR1 MDHEN and CDR2 SYDVKM. The CDR3 is 16 residues long. V was pared by 3 bases and J by 2 bases, with 17 bases between. The CDR3 is CASSLWVWEAPYEQYF. The CDR3 bases are TGTGCCAGCAGTTTGTGGGTGTGGGAGGCCCCCTACGAGCAGTACTTC.

This chain links TRBV28 with TRBJ2-7; 9 bases are shared with TRBD2. CDR3 length equals 16 residues. CDR1 is MDHEN and CDR2 is SYDVKM in the germline V gene. Trimming at V came to 6 bases and at J to 0 bases, leaving 9 bases not matched to a gene. The CDR3 bases are TGTGCCAGCAGCCCACCCGGGACTAGCTCCTCCTACGAGCAGTACTTC. It codes for CASSPPGTSSSYEQYF.

The chain uses TRBV6-5 and TRBJ1-4; possible D gene TRBD1, 5 bases. Trimming took off 2 bases at V and 11 bases at J, with 18 bases between the two ends. Looked up from germline, CDR1 is MNHEY and CDR2 is SVGAGI. CDR3 length: 15 residues. The DNA of the CDR3 is TGTGCCAGCAGTTACCGGCCGGGACTTGGGGACAAACTGTTTTTT. Amino acid sequence: CASSYRPGLGDKLFF.

The CDR3 DNA reads TGCGCCAGCAGCTGGGCGGGGTTCACAGATACGCAGTATTTT. Protein product: CASSWAGFTDTQYF. V is TRBV5-1 and J is TRBJ2-3; tentative D call: TRBD2 (6 bases). Trimming took 3 bases from V and 2 from J, leaving 10 bases between them. The germline V gene has CDR1 SGHRS and CDR2 YFSETQ. CDR3 length: 14 residues.

The chain couples TRBV28 to TRBJ1-1; 8 bases match TRBD1. CDR1 is MDHEN and CDR2 is SYDVKM in the germline V gene. The trim removed 6 bases at V and 8 bases at J, leaving 11 bases unmatched. The CDR3 has 14 residues. The CDR3 protein is CASRGQGPQGEAFF. In DNA form, the CDR3 reads TGTGCCAGCAGAGGACAGGGCCCCCAAGGAGAAGCTTTCTTT.